This TCR beta chain appears in the sequencing data of a study of cytomegalovirus exposure and HLA in healthy donors. Study-level points and caveats: HLA-A and HLA-B allele assignments for most subjects were reportedly predicted accurately using TCR beta sequences.

Primers for the PCR totalled 60 Vbeta and 13 Jbeta. The method was immunoSEQ multiplex PCR; TCRdb's version includes in-frame clones alone and lacks a portion of them. The sample includes approximately 160,000 clones, 65% to 80% of them seen just once. To note about this clone: The antigen remains unidentified.

V was clipped by 1 base and J by 0 bases, with 9 bases between them. From germline, CDR1 is LNHDA and CDR2 SQIVND (reference sequence). The CDR3 is 15 residues long. This sequence was found in a woman aged 40 to 50 in good health and CMV-seropositive. The chain carries TRBV19 and TRBJ1-1; D might be TRBD1 (6 bases). Material: PBMCs. The CDR3: CASSIVRTVNTEAFF. In nucleotides, the CDR3 is TGTGCCAGTAGTATAGTACGGACAGTGAACACTGAAGCTTTCTTT.